Below are 17 T cell receptor beta chains sequenced from a single sample in a study of early T cells in non-severe SARS-CoV-2 infection. TCRdb redid the calling of the 5' RACE reads with MiXCR, one entry per CDR3 protein. In the table there are fewer than 85,000 distinct CDR3 sequences, around 8.7% of which are singletons. What was sequenced was whole blood. These receptors all come from an adult who was a healthcare worker with PCR-confirmed SARS-CoV-2 infection or an uninfected control (not recorded which).

This rearrangement joins TRBV7-2 to TRBJ2-2; D not certain. The germline gives CDR1 SGHTA, CDR2 FQGNSA. Trimming removed 5 bases at V and 0 bases at J, with 13 bases between. The CDR3 loop spans 16 amino acids. The CDR3 coding sequence is TGTGCCAGCAGCCCCTTTCTGGGGACGAACACCGGGGAGCTGTTTTTT. As protein: CASSPFLGTNTGELFF.

Written as DNA, the CDR3 is TGTGCCAGCAGCTTAGCCCCAGGATTAACAGATACGCAGTATTTT. Protein product: CASSLAPGLTDTQYF. The chain combines TRBV11-2 with TRBJ2-3; the D is unclear. Germline V gives CDR1 SGHAT, CDR2 FQNNGV. V was shortened by 1 base and J by 3 bases, with 11 bases between the two germline ends. The CDR3 contains 15 residues. The complete variable domain, with remaining parts taken from reference TRBV11-2 and TRBJ2-3, reads EAGVAQSPRYKIIEKRQSVAFWCNPISGHATLYWYQQILGQGPKLLIQFQNNGVVDDSQLPKDRFSAERLKGVDSTLKIQPAKLEDSAVYLCASSLAPGLTDTQYFGPGTRLTVL.

There are a few counts of this clonotype. The chain has TRBV5-5 and TRBJ1-4, with D perhaps TRBD1 (6 bases). The germline CDR1 and CDR2 sequences are SGHKS and YYEKEE (reference sequence). The CDR3 runs to 15 residues. V was trimmed by 4 bases and J by 6 bases, leaving 16 bases between them. DNA for the CDR3: TGTGCCAGCAGCCCTTTAGGGGGGGGTTATGAAAAACTGTTTTTT. Protein: CASSPLGGGYEKLFF.

This clonotype was recorded at least ten times. The rearrangement links TRBV28 to TRBJ2-5; D may be TRBD1 (6 bases). The V and J ends lost 3 bases and 5 bases respectively, with 22 bases between them. Germline-derived CDR1 and CDR2 are MDHEN and SYDVKM. This CDR3 has 17 residues. The CDR3 nucleotides are TGTGCCAGCAGTTTCTTCCACTTAAGACAGGAGAGGGAGACCCAGTACTTC. Protein: CASSFFHLRQERETQYF.

The genes are TRBV20-1 and TRBJ2-3; D tentatively fits TRBD1 or TRBD2 (5 bases each). V shed 4 bases and J shed 5 bases, with 10 bases lying between them. Germline values: CDR1 DFQATT, CDR2 SNEGSKA (reference sequence). This CDR3 is built from 12 residues. CDR3 bases: TGCAGTGCTACGGGGCTAGGAGATACGCAGTATTTT. It yields the protein CSATGLGDTQYF.

V gene TRBV20-1 combines with J gene TRBJ2-2; D is uncertain. V lost 5 bases to trimming and J lost 2 bases, with 12 bases between them. Germline lookup yields CDR1 DFQATT and CDR2 SNEGSKA (reference sequence). The CDR3 consists of 14 residues. In DNA form, the CDR3 reads TGCAGTGCTCCTCCCGGGCTCAACACCGGGGAGCTGTTTTTT. Encoded protein: CSAPPGLNTGELFF.

Ten or more counts support this clonotype. The chain combines TRBV11-2 with TRBJ2-3, with D possibly TRBD2 on 7 matching bases. CDR1 and CDR2 (germline): SGHAT, FQNNGV. The CDR3 is 16 residues long. Trimming took 3 bases from V and 8 from J, leaving 21 bases between them. The CDR3 region is CASSFTGWEGLGTQYF. CDR3 coding DNA: TGTGCCAGCAGCTTCACAGGGTGGGAGGGCCTTGGTACGCAGTATTTT.

The J gene is TRBJ2-7, the V gene TRBV11-2; D call uncertain. The CDR3 loop spans 14 amino acids. Trimming removed 4 bases at V and 0 bases at J, with 10 bases between. Germline values: CDR1 SGHAT, CDR2 FQNNGV. This chain's CDR3 is CASSSARLSYEQYF. The CDR3 nucleotides read TGTGCCAGCAGCTCCGCCAGGCTCTCCTACGAGCAGTACTTC.

At least ten counts were recorded for this clonotype. The chain combines TRBV7-2 with TRBJ1-2, with unresolved D. Germline values: CDR1 SGHTA, CDR2 FQGNSA. V lost 6 bases, J lost 0 bases, and 14 bases lay in between. This CDR3 region has 15 residues. Here the CDR3 DNA reads TGTGCCAGCAGTTTCAGCCTACGAGCTAACTATGGCTACACCTTC. It encodes CASSFSLRANYGYTF.

V gene TRBV27 combines with J gene TRBJ1-2, with 10 bases matching TRBD1. The J segment lost 7 bases and the V segment lost 8 bases, leaving 10 bases of the junction unmatched. Germline CDR1 MNHEY, CDR2 SMNVEV (reference sequence). This CDR3 is 14 amino acids long. CDR3: CASRTGTGDFGYTF. The CDR3 nucleotides read TGTGCCAGCCGCACCGGGACAGGGGATTTTGGCTACACCTTC.

In DNA form, the CDR3 reads TGTGCCAGTAGTACCCGACAGGTCCGAAACACTGAAGCTTTCTTT. Translating gives CASSTRQVRNTEAFF. The rearrangement links TRBV19 to TRBJ1-1; D is possibly TRBD1 (6 bases). Germline V CDR1 and CDR2: LNHDA, SQIVND (reference sequence). V lost 4 bases to trimming and J lost 2 bases, with 14 bases between them. This CDR3 comprises 15 residues.

The V and J genes are TRBV10-3 and TRBJ2-7; either TRBD1 or TRBD2 may fit D (6 bases each). Germline-derived CDR1 and CDR2 are ENHRY and SYGVKD. The CDR3 is 13 residues long. V was shortened by 6 bases and J by 4 bases, with 13 bases between the two germline ends. CDR3 nucleotide sequence: TGTGCCATCAGCGGGGGCCGTGGGTACGAGCAGTACTTC. Protein sequence: CAISGGRGYEQYF.

This clonotype has ten or more counts. The rearrangement links TRBV24-1 to TRBJ2-3; tentatively, D is TRBD2 (5 bases). The V and J ends lost 5 bases and 4 bases respectively, with 18 bases between them. CDR3 length equals 16 residues. Germline V gene lookup returns CDR1 KGHDR and CDR2 SFDVKD. CDR3 DNA sequence: TGTGCCACCAGTGTGGCGGGCGCAGGCGGTGCAGATACGCAGTATTTT. This codes for CATSVAGAGGADTQYF.

This clonotype was counted at least ten times. The rearrangement uses TRBV28 and TRBJ2-1; D ambiguous. Between the trimmed V and J ends, which lost 3 bases and 0 bases, there was a span of 6 bases. The CDR3 is 14 amino acids. Looked up from germline, CDR1 is MDHEN and CDR2 is SYDVKM. The CDR3 bases are TGTGCCAGCAGTTTCCAGAGCTCCTACAATGAGCAGTTCTTC. Amino acid sequence: CASSFQSSYNEQFF.

This clonotype was seen a handful of times. The rearrangement uses TRBV5-1 and TRBJ2-7, with 10 bases identical to TRBD1. Looked up from germline, CDR1 is SGHRS and CDR2 is YFSETQ. The CDR3 is 16 amino acids. V shed 7 bases, J shed 0 bases, and the junction held 10 bases outside the gene matches. CDR3 protein: CASRLGTGANSYEQYF. The DNA of the CDR3 is TGCGCCAGCCGACTAGGGACAGGGGCGAACTCCTACGAGCAGTACTTC.

This chain joins TRBV15 and TRBJ2-2; D tentatively fits TRBD1 or TRBD2 (5 bases each). The germline CDR1 and CDR2 sequences are LNHNV and YYDKDF (reference sequence). V shed 5 bases and J shed 2 bases, with 12 bases lying between them. The CDR3 extends over 15 amino acids. The CDR3, as DNA: TGTGCCACCAGCCCTTGGGACCGAAACACCGGGGAGCTGTTTTTT. It translates to CATSPWDRNTGELFF.

This clonotype was detected ten times or more. The chain joins TRBV11-2 to TRBJ2-1; D gene unclear. Germline lookup yields CDR1 SGHAT and CDR2 FQNNGV. The germline V and J ends were trimmed by 4 bases and 3 bases, with 16 bases remaining between them. The CDR3 is 16 residues long. The CDR3 is CASSSSGTIIYNEQFF. In DNA, the CDR3 is TGTGCCAGCAGCTCCAGTGGTACGATCATCTACAATGAGCAGTTCTTC.